The source of this T cell receptor (beta chain) is a study of PD-L1 blockade in urothelial cancer. About the research overall: From 0 to 3 prior chemotherapy regimens had been given to the patients. Overall study results and limits: Each patient was represented by one FFPE tumor sample, obtained not right before treatment.

Regarding this clone: The antigen is undetermined.

Each patient presented with locally advanced or metastatic urothelial carcinoma. The investigators introduced synthetic TCR analog templates into each PCR as spikes. The table came from immunoSEQ multiplex PCR; TCRdb's copy has only in-frame clones and leaves some out. The sample records approximately 35,000 clones, approximately 40% being singletons. Germline values: CDR1 MDHEN, CDR2 SYDVKM. V was shortened by 6 bases and J by 6 bases, with 14 bases between the two germline ends. This CDR3 contains 13 residues. The material was tumor tissue, obtained before atezolizumab (anti-PD-L1) treatment. The TCR was taken from a man in his 60s with urothelial cancer. This sequence joins TRBV28 and TRBJ1-1; D unresolved. DNA of the CDR3: TGTGCCAGCAGCCCCCCCCGTGTTCCTGAAGCTTTCTTT. This translates into CASSPPRVPEAFF.